This T cell receptor (beta chain) was captured by sequencing in a study of identifying expanded T cells in peripheral blood. CDR3 length equals 16 residues. V was shortened by 2 bases and J by 7 bases, with 21 bases between the two germline ends. CDR1 is SGDLS and CDR2 is YYNGEE in the germline V gene. Here immunoSEQ multiplex PCR was the method, and the copy in TCRdb shows in-frame clones only, minus some. The repertoire holds around 94,000 clones, with approximately 81% as singletons. The source is a person aged 18 to 75 in good health. The sample was blood. The rearrangement joins TRBV9 to TRBJ1-1; a weak D match, TRBD1 (5 bases). The CDR3 coding sequence is TGTGCCAGCAGCGTGACGTCAACTTCAGGGTGGGGTGAAGCTTTCTTT. Translated: CASSVTSTSGWGEAFF.